These T cell receptor beta chains were read from a single sample in a study of blood T cells in healthy people across ages. In TCRdb, the 5' RACE reads were re-called with MiXCR into one record per CDR3 protein. The table has some 900,000 distinct CDR3 sequences, 48% seen once. Sequencing was performed on blood. The receptors come from a man between 25 and 39 years old in good health. CDR3s include the opening cysteine and the closing phenylalanine or tryptophan. Each record gives: V gene, J gene, CDR3 protein.

v_call: TRBV9
j_call: TRBJ2-2
cdr3_aa: CAGSATVTGELFF

v_call: TRBV15
j_call: TRBJ2-7
cdr3_aa: CATRQQGTYEQYF

v_call: TRBV2
j_call: TRBJ2-7
cdr3_aa: CASSPKGGVYEQYF

v_call: TRBV2
j_call: TRBJ2-1
cdr3_aa: CASSALLIGGASFGEQFF

v_call: TRBV5-4
j_call: TRBJ2-7
cdr3_aa: CASSFTGGPYEQYF

v_call: TRBV9
j_call: TRBJ2-3
cdr3_aa: CASSGRADTQYF

v_call: TRBV4-1
j_call: TRBJ1-4
cdr3_aa: CTSSRLFSGTGGANEKLFF

v_call: TRBV4-2
j_call: TRBJ1-1
cdr3_aa: CASSQDPEGSPEAFF

v_call: TRBV7-9
j_call: TRBJ1-1
cdr3_aa: CASSGTGSPEAFF

v_call: TRBV27
j_call: TRBJ2-2
cdr3_aa: CASRRTGNTGELFF

v_call: TRBV9
j_call: TRBJ1-6
cdr3_aa: CASSQGGTGLRPLHF

v_call: TRBV6-2/TRBV6-3
j_call: TRBJ1-2
cdr3_aa: CASLLSGANYGYTF

v_call: TRBV4-3
j_call: TRBJ2-7
cdr3_aa: CASRPSVHWDEQYF

v_call: TRBV7-9
j_call: TRBJ2-3
cdr3_aa: CASSLTGTGVRDTQYF

v_call: TRBV7-2
j_call: TRBJ2-1
cdr3_aa: CASRQTGRLYNEQFF

v_call: TRBV7-6
j_call: TRBJ2-1
cdr3_aa: CASRPTRSSYNEQFF

v_call: TRBV2
j_call: TRBJ2-7
cdr3_aa: CASCGELAGGPYEQYF

v_call: TRBV6-2/TRBV6-3
j_call: TRBJ2-7
cdr3_aa: CASSDPGMSYEQYF

v_call: TRBV5-1
j_call: TRBJ2-3
cdr3_aa: CASTRTSRGDTQYF

v_call: TRBV3-1
j_call: TRBJ1-6
cdr3_aa: CASSQGRPSPLHF

v_call: TRBV19
j_call: TRBJ2-1
cdr3_aa: CASRSWGGIAEQFF

v_call: TRBV5-4
j_call: TRBJ2-7
cdr3_aa: CASSLGGTVSYEQYF

v_call: TRBV7-2
j_call: TRBJ2-3
cdr3_aa: CASSSKAGTDTQYF

v_call: TRBV12-3/TRBV12-4
j_call: TRBJ2-7
cdr3_aa: CASSTGRTGAYEQYF

v_call: TRBV29-1
j_call: TRBJ1-2
cdr3_aa: CSGYSYYGYTF

v_call: TRBV5-1
j_call: TRBJ2-2
cdr3_aa: CASSLNHGDTGELFF

v_call: TRBV4-1
j_call: TRBJ1-6
cdr3_aa: CASSQENSVYNSPLHF

v_call: TRBV12-3/TRBV12-4
j_call: TRBJ2-1
cdr3_aa: CASTPILGRDEQFF

v_call: TRBV25-1
j_call: TRBJ2-7
cdr3_aa: CASSEPGGEQYF

v_call: TRBV7-2
j_call: TRBJ1-2
cdr3_aa: CASSLETYLPPNGYTF

v_call: TRBV4-1
j_call: TRBJ2-3
cdr3_aa: CASSQGVSGSTDTQYF

v_call: TRBV4-2
j_call: TRBJ1-5
cdr3_aa: CASSQDFPSRTQHF

v_call: TRBV11-2
j_call: TRBJ2-7
cdr3_aa: CASSLDSGDLTYEQYF

v_call: TRBV4-1
j_call: TRBJ2-7
cdr3_aa: CASSQGDREYYEQYF

v_call: TRBV20-1
j_call: TRBJ2-7
cdr3_aa: CSARSLEGYEQYF

v_call: TRBV6-2/TRBV6-3
j_call: TRBJ2-5
cdr3_aa: CASNDRVLETQYF

v_call: TRBV20-1
j_call: TRBJ1-5
cdr3_aa: CSVGVSPQHF

v_call: TRBV20-1
j_call: TRBJ2-1
cdr3_aa: CSAPNPTGSNEQFF

v_call: TRBV7-8
j_call: TRBJ2-3
cdr3_aa: CASSLGGTRGATQYF

v_call: TRBV5-1
j_call: TRBJ1-1
cdr3_aa: CASSLEGSLHEAFF